The 12 T cell receptor beta chains below all came from one sample that was sequenced in a study of molecular identifiers for immune sequencing clone quantification. In TCRdb, the PCR reads were re-called with MiXCR into one record per CDR3 protein. The profile shows 490,000 or so distinct CDR3 sequences, 25% of them singletons. Sequenced material: naive CD8+ T cells from blood, with Jurkat cell RNA spiked in. As for subset: FACS-sorted CD8+CD4-CCR7+CD45RA+ naive T cells. The receptors were sampled from a human donor in good health. Some libraries in this study had Jurkat cell RNA spiked in.

This clonotype was seen more than once but under ten times. The gene calls are TRBV29-1 and TRBJ1-2; weak D call: TRBD1 (5 bases). This CDR3 has 14 amino acids. Germline CDR1 is SQVTM and CDR2 is ANQGSEA. V lost 5 bases, J lost 2 bases, and 15 bases lay in between. The CDR3 DNA follows: TGCAGCGTTCATCCCCCGGGGGACAACTATGGCTACACCTTC. Protein product: CSVHPPGDNYGYTF.

In this sample, this clonotype turned up many times. The chain uses TRBV20-1 and TRBJ2-7; D is perhaps TRBD1 (5 bases). Trimming pared 3 bases from V and 2 bases from J, leaving 11 bases between. The V gene's germline CDR1 is DFQATT and CDR2 SNEGSKA (reference sequence). The CDR3 runs to 13 residues. This CDR3 reads CSASTRETYEQYF. The CDR3 DNA is TGCAGTGCTAGCACCAGGGAAACCTACGAGCAGTACTTC.

This clonotype was recorded many times. The chain couples TRBV29-1 to TRBJ1-1; D is uncertain. With 4 bases removed from V and 6 bases from J, the gap between germline ends came to 36 bases. The CDR3 spans 20 residues. Germline V gives CDR1 SQVTM, CDR2 ANQGSEA. CDR3 residues: CSVVFPNYGSFRSAPPEAFF. The CDR3 coding sequence is TGCAGCGTTGTGTTTCCCAATTATGGCTCTTTTAGGTCGGCCCCGCCTGAAGCTTTCTTT.

The chain employs TRBV12-5 and TRBJ1-2; D not resolved. V was clipped by 1 base and J by 4 bases, with 10 bases between them. Germline values: CDR1 LGHNT, CDR2 FRNRAP. The CDR3 totals 14 residues. The CDR3 here is CASGLASGTYGYTF. CDR3 in DNA: TGTGCTAGTGGTTTGGCGTCCGGCACCTATGGCTACACCTTC.

V gene TRBV27 combines with J gene TRBJ1-6, with 9 bases identical to TRBD1. The germline CDR1 and CDR2 sequences are MNHEY and SMNVEV (reference sequence). CDR3 size: 15 residues. Germline trimming cut 5 bases from V and 8 bases from J; bases unmatched to any gene: 7. The CDR3: CASSPLGDRDSPLHF. The CDR3 DNA sequence: TGTGCCAGCAGTCCCCTGGGGGACAGGGATTCACCCCTCCACTTT.

The rearrangement links TRBV28 to TRBJ2-7, with 7 bases fitting TRBD2. V trimming: 5 bases; J trimming: 7 bases; junction bases outside the gene matches: 5. The CDR3 sequence is 12 residues long. The germline gives CDR1 MDHEN, CDR2 SYDVKM. CDR3 protein: CASSALASEQYF. CDR3 DNA: TGTGCCAGCAGTGCACTAGCGTCGGAGCAGTACTTC.

The genes are TRBV5-1 and TRBJ2-7, with D perhaps given as TRBD1 or TRBD2 (5 bases each). Trimming took off 1 base at V and 6 bases at J, with 14 bases between the two ends. Germline CDR1 reads SGHRS; CDR2 reads YFSETQ. The CDR3 has 14 amino acids. CDR3 bases: TGCGCCAGCAGCTTGAGTTACGGGGCGATCGAGCAGTACTTC. Amino acid sequence: CASSLSYGAIEQYF.

The chain joins TRBV5-8 to TRBJ2-7; 11 bases agree with TRBD1. Germline-derived CDR1 and CDR2 are SGHTS and YDEGEE. This CDR3 contains 15 residues. V was pared by 4 bases and J by 2 bases, with 5 bases of the junction left unmatched. This CDR3 reads CASSPRTGGTYEQYF. CDR3 in DNA: TGTGCCAGCAGCCCGCGGACAGGGGGCACCTACGAGCAGTACTTC.

In its sample, this clonotype was seen a few times. The gene calls are TRBV2 and TRBJ2-5, with 11 bases matching TRBD1. V lost 8 bases to trimming and J lost 0 bases; unmatched junction nucleotides: 8. Looked up from germline, CDR1 is SNHLY and CDR2 is FYNNEI. The length of the CDR3 is 16 residues. CDR3 nucleotides: TGTGCCAGCGCCACCGGGACAGGGGGGAACCAAGAGACCCAGTACTTC. This codes for CASATGTGGNQETQYF.

This clonotype was seen a handful of times. The J gene is TRBJ2-7, the V gene TRBV6-6; D unresolved. Deletions cut 0 bases from V and 6 bases from J, with 9 bases between. This CDR3 spans 13 amino acids. Germline values: CDR1 MNHNY, CDR2 SVGAGI (reference sequence). The CDR3 reads CASSYSPRAEQYF. Here the CDR3 DNA reads TGTGCCAGCAGTTACTCCCCACGGGCCGAGCAGTACTTC.

For this clonotype: This could be a read error, since a much larger clone is one nucleotide away. The CDR3 coding sequence is TGTGCCAGCAGTGGGATACCAGTCACAGCTACGCAGTATTTT. This sequence encodes CASSGIPVTATQYF. This chain connects TRBV27 to TRBJ2-3; the D is unclear. The CDR3 loop spans 14 amino acids. Germline V CDR1 and CDR2: MNHEY, SMNVEV (reference sequence).

V usage is TRBV6-1 and J usage is TRBJ2-7; maybe TRBD2 (6 bases). In germline, CDR1 is MNHNS, CDR2 SASEGT. The CDR3 is 15 amino acids. V lost 5 bases and J lost 2, with 16 bases in between. CDR3 in DNA: TGTGCCAGCAGTCCGGTGGGGGGAATCGCCTACGAGCAGTACTTC. Its translation: CASSPVGGIAYEQYF.